The sample holds a few counts of the clone carrying this T cell receptor (beta chain). What it recognizes is unknown. The CDR3 spans 15 residues. The V segment lost 2 bases and the J segment 8 bases; nucleotides outside the gene matches: 8. MiXCR was run by TCRdb on the multiplex PCR reads, yielding one entry per CDR3 protein. The table lists about 270,000 distinct CDR3 sequences, around 30% of them singletons, with more than 0.95% in the top ten. This entry comes from a study of breast tumors, draining lymph nodes, adjacent tissues. Study-wide results and limits: Compared with lymph nodes, tumors were less diverse; compared with nontumor tissue, more. Data fit most tumor T cells coming from lymph node, expanding in tumor.

Breast cancer patients provided tissue from their axillary draining lymph nodes. The sequenced sample consisted of axillary lymph node tissue. This TCR was recovered from a female donor with breast cancer. Some clones in this sample may be carry-over from other donors' samples. The V and J genes are TRBV12-3 or TRBV12-4 and TRBJ2-3; 9 positions agree with TRBD2. CDR3 sequence (DNA): TGTGCCAGCAGTTTAAGGCTAGCGGGGCCCTCTACGCAGTATTTT. Amino acid sequence: CASSLRLAGPSTQYF.